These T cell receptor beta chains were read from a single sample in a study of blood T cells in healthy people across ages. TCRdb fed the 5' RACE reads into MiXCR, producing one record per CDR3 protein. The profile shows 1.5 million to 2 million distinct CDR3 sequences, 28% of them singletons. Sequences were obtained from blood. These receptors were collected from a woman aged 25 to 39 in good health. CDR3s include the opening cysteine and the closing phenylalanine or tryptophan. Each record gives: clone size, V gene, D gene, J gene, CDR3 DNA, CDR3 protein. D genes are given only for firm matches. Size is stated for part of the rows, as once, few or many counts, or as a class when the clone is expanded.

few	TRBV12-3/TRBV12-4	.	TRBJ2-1	TGTGCCAGCAGTTTAGGGGACAAGGGAGGCAATGAGCAGTTCTTC	CASSLGDKGGNEQFF
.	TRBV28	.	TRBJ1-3	TGTGCCAGCAGTCCAGAATCTCCTAGGACGGGGATCTCTGGAAACACCATATATTTT	CASSPESPRTGISGNTIYF
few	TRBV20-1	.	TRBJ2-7	TGCAGTCCGACAGTTAGCTCCTACGAGCAGTACTTC	CSPTVSSYEQYF
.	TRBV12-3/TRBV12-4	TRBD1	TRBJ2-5	TGTGCCAGCAGTTTTCGCGGGACAGGGCCTCAAGAGACCCAGTACTTC	CASSFRGTGPQETQYF
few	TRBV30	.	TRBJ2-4	TGTGCCTGGAGTATCGAGGGGGACACTCAGTACTTC	CAWSIEGDTQYF
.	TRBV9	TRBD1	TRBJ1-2	TGTGCCAGCAGCGTAGTGGGGACAGGCTCCTATGGCTACACCTTC	CASSVVGTGSYGYTF
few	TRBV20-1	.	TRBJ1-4	TGCAGTGCTAGACCCCGTGGCTGGTTAACTAATGAAAAACTGTTTTTT	CSARPRGWLTNEKLFF
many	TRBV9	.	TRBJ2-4	TGTGCCAGCACGTCAGGACTAGCCAAAAACATTCAGTACTTC	CASTSGLAKNIQYF
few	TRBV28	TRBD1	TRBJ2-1	TGTGCCAGCAGTCCCGGGGACAGACTCTACAATGAGCAGTTCTTC	CASSPGDRLYNEQFF
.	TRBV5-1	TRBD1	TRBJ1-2	TGCGCCACCGGGACAGGGCCAAACTATGGCTACACCTTC	CATGTGPNYGYTF
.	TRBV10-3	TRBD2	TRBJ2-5	TGTGTATGCAGTGGGAGCGGGGGGGCCTCGGAGACCCAGTACTTC	CVCSGSGGASETQYF
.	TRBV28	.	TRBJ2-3	TGTGCCAGCACCATACTTAACACACAGTTCGGAGATACGCAGTATTTT	CASTILNTQFGDTQYF
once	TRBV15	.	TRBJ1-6	TGTGCCACCAGCAGAGATCAGACGGGGTACGGTTCACCCCCCCACTTT	CATSRDQTGYGSPPHF
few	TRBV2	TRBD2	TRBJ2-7	TGTGCCAGCAGTGAAGTTCCGGGAGGGGATTACGAGCAGTACTTC	CASSEVPGGDYEQYF
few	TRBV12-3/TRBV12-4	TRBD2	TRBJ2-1	TGTGCCAGCACCTTTGGGACTAGCGCCCGTTCTCTCTACAATGAGCAGTTCTTC	CASTFGTSARSLYNEQFF
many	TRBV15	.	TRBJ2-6	TGTGCCACCAGCCCTAATAGGGGATCTGGGGCCAACGTCCTGACTTTC	CATSPNRGSGANVLTF
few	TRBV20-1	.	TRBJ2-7	TGCAGTGCTAGTAGGTCGTCTGGGCGTACCACCTACGAGCAGTACTTC	CSASRSSGRTTYEQYF
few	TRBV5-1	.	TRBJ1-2	TGCGCCAGCAGCTTGGCCCGAGACAGGCCTCGGGATGGCTACACCTTC	CASSLARDRPRDGYTF
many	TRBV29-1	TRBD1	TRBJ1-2	TGCAGTGCCGGGACAGGGGATAACTATGGCTACACCTTC	CSAGTGDNYGYTF
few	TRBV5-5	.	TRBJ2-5	TGTGCCAGCAGCCCTCTGGGGGGCCCTGTAAGGCCGGAGACCCAGTACTTC	CASSPLGGPVRPETQYF
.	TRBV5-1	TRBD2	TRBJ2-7	TGCGCCAGCAGCCACCAGACTAGCGGGGGGTTACCGCGTACCTACGAGCAGTACTTC	CASSHQTSGGLPRTYEQYF
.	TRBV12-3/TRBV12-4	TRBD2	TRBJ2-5	TGTGCCAGCAGCAAAGAGGATGGACTAGCGGGACCAGGGACCCAGTACTTC	CASSKEDGLAGPGTQYF
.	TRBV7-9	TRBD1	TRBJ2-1	TGTGCCAGCAGCGGGGGACAGGTGTACAATGAGCAGTTCTTC	CASSGGQVYNEQFF